What follows are 10 T cell receptor beta chains derived from one specimen sequenced in a study of lymphopenia after photon versus proton radiotherapy. Repertoires were generated with immunoSEQ multiplex PCR, while TCRdb's copy carries only in-frame clones and drops some. The table lists 30,000 to 40,000 clones, over 70% of them singletons. The sample here was peripheral blood, taken from a patient treated with proton-based radiotherapy. The receptors originated from a woman between 65 and 79 years old with pancreatic cancer.

The DNA of the CDR3 is TGTGCCAGCAGCGGCGTCGGCGAAGTGGGTATATGCGAGCAGTACTTC. It specifies CASSGVGEVGICEQYF. This chain links TRBV9 with TRBJ2-7, with D unresolved. Germline assignment: CDR1 SGDLS and CDR2 YYNGEE. V gave up 3 bases and J gave up 6 bases, with 22 bases separating them. This CDR3 comprises 16 residues.

This clone was counted once. The J gene is TRBJ2-1, the V gene TRBV7-6; D might be TRBD1 or TRBD2, each matching 5 bases. CDR1 and CDR2 from the germline V gene are SGHVS and FNYEAQ. With 4 bases removed from V and 2 bases from J, the gap between germline ends came to 15 bases. The length of the CDR3 is 16 residues. The CDR3 here is CASSSLTGRTYNEQFF. DNA for the CDR3: TGTGCCAGCAGCTCGCTCACGGGACGTACCTACAATGAGCAGTTCTTC.

This clone has just a few counts. The gene calls are TRBV20-1 and TRBJ2-5, with D possibly matching TRBD2 (5 bases). V lost 5 bases and J lost 5, with 6 bases in between. Germline V gene lookup returns CDR1 DFQATT and CDR2 SNEGSKA (reference sequence). This CDR3 region has 10 residues. Written as DNA, the CDR3 is TGCAGTGCTGGGGAGGAGACCCAGTACTTC. It yields the protein CSAGEETQYF.

The chain joins TRBV5-4 to TRBJ2-7; 10 bases fit TRBD2. The germline gives CDR1 SGHNT, CDR2 YYREEE (reference sequence). Trimming cost V 0 bases and J 4 bases; bases outside gene matches: 7. The CDR3 covers 16 residues. The CDR3 nucleotides are TGTGCCAGCAGCTTGGACAGCGGGAGGGCCTGGTACGAGCAGTACTTC. Translated: CASSLDSGRAWYEQYF.

The CDR3: CASKSRGFSSYNEQFF. The CDR3 DNA follows: TGTGCCAGCAAATCCCGGGGGTTTTCTAGCTACAATGAGCAGTTCTTC. The chain joins TRBV28 to TRBJ2-1; D possibly corresponds to TRBD2 (6 bases). In germline, CDR1 is MDHEN, CDR2 SYDVKM. The CDR3 is 16 amino acids. V lost 7 bases and J lost 3, with 19 bases in between.

V gene TRBV4-2 combines with J gene TRBJ1-4; 10 nucleotides match TRBD1. Germline CDR1 is LGHNA and CDR2 is YNFKEQ. This CDR3 contains 15 residues. V gave up 4 bases and J gave up 4 bases; unmatched junction bases: 3. The CDR3 region has the DNA TGTGCCAGCAGCCGGGGGACAGGGGATAATGAAAAACTGTTTTTT. It translates to CASSRGTGDNEKLFF.

This clone appeared once. This chain connects TRBV19 to TRBJ1-1, with D maybe TRBD1 (5 bases). Trimming shortened V by 8 bases and J by 6 bases, and 19 bases separated the two germline ends. This CDR3 is built from 14 residues. Germline V gives CDR1 LNHDA, CDR2 SQIVND (reference sequence). DNA of the CDR3: TGTGCCAGTTCGGTAACAACTCTCAGGGCTGAAGCTTTCTTT. Translating it yields CASSVTTLRAEAFF. The variable domain in full, with the rest retrieved from reference TRBV19 and TRBJ1-1, is DGGITQSPKYLFRKEGQNVTLSCEQNLNHDAMYWYRQDPGQGLRLIYYSQIVNDFQKGDIAEGYSVSREKKESFPLTVTSAQKNPTAFYLCASSVTTLRAEAFFGQGTRLTVV.

CDR3 sequence reads: CASSISDANYGYTF. As DNA, the CDR3 is TGTGCCAGTAGTATATCGGATGCTAACTATGGCTACACCTTC. This chain links TRBV19 with TRBJ1-2; no reliable D call. The germline gives CDR1 LNHDA, CDR2 SQIVND (reference sequence). With 2 bases removed from V and 0 bases from J, the gap between germline ends came to 7 bases. The CDR3 contains 14 residues.

The V call is TRBV28, the J call TRBJ2-1; 9 bases map to TRBD2. CDR3 length: 17 residues. Germline CDR1 MDHEN, CDR2 SYDVKM. V lost 6 bases to trimming and J lost 3 bases; unmatched junction nucleotides: 12. CDR3 in amino acids: CASRTGGAGGFYNEQFF. The CDR3 DNA sequence: TGTGCCAGCAGGACCGGAGGGGCGGGAGGGTTCTACAATGAGCAGTTCTTC.

The V call is TRBV28, the J call TRBJ1-2; D might be TRBD1 (5 bases). With 2 bases removed from V and 10 bases from J, the gap between germline ends came to 14 bases. The CDR3 is 13 residues long. Germline loops: CDR1 MDHEN, CDR2 SYDVKM. The CDR3 bases are TGTGCCAGCAGTTTAATGGGGGGGACGAACTACACCTTC. Translating gives CASSLMGGTNYTF.